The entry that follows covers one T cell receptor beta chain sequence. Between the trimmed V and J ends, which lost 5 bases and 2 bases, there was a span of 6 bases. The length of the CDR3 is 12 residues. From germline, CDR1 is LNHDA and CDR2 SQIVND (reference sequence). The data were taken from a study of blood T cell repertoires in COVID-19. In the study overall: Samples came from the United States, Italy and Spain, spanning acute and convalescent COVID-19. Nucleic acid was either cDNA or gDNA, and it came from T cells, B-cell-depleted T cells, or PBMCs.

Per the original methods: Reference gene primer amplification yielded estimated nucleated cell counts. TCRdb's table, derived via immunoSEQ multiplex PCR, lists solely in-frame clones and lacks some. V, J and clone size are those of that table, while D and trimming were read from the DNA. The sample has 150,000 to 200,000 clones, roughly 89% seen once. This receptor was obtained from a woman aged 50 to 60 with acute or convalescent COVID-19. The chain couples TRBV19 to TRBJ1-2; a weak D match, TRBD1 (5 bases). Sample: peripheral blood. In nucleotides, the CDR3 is TGTGCCAGTAGTGGGGCAAACTATGGCTACACCTTC. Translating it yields CASSGANYGYTF.